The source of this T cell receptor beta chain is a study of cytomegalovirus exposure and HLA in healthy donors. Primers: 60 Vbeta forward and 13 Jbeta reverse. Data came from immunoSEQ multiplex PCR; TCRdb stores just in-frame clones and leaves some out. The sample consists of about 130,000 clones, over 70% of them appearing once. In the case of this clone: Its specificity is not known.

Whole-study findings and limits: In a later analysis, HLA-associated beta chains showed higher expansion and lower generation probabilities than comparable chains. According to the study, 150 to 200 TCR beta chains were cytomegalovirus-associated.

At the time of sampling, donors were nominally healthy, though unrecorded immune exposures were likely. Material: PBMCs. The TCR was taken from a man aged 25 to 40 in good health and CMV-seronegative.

The CDR3 protein is CASSSETGELFF. DNA of the CDR3: TGTGCCAGCTCCAGCGAAACCGGGGAGCTGTTTTTT. J is TRBJ2-2 and V is TRBV18; D unresolved. This CDR3 comprises 12 residues. Trimming left V 6 bases short and J 5 bases short, with 7 bases between. Germline V CDR1 and CDR2: KGHSH, LQKENI.